This T cell receptor (beta chain) was sequenced in a study of T cells in Graves' hyperthyroidism and ophthalmopathy. Patients aged 18 to 65 had newly diagnosed hyperthyroidism lasting under 2 months. Each diagnosis drew on symptoms, thyroxine, TRAb, thyroid ultrasound and orbital computed tomography findings. This CDR3 is built from 16 residues. Trimming stripped 3 bases from V and 4 bases from J, with 17 bases between. Per the germline V gene, CDR1 is KGHSH and CDR2 is LQKENI. As for this clonotype: A read error is possible here, since a much larger clone lies one base away.

TCR beta CDR3 regions were amplified from RNA transcripts. The TCR CDR3 first-round RT-PCR relied on the HTBI primer set. TCRdb fed the multiplex PCR reads into MiXCR, producing one record per CDR3 protein. The sample lists under 650,000 distinct CDR3 sequences, 15% to 20% occurring once. The chain employs TRBV18 and TRBJ2-3; D uncertain. The receptor's source is a woman aged 25 to 39 with Graves' hyperthyroidism. Sequencing input: blood. CDR3 in amino acids: CASSPELSAYADTQYF. CDR3 coding DNA: TGTGCCAGCTCACCGGAGTTAAGCGCCTATGCAGATACGCAGTATTTT.